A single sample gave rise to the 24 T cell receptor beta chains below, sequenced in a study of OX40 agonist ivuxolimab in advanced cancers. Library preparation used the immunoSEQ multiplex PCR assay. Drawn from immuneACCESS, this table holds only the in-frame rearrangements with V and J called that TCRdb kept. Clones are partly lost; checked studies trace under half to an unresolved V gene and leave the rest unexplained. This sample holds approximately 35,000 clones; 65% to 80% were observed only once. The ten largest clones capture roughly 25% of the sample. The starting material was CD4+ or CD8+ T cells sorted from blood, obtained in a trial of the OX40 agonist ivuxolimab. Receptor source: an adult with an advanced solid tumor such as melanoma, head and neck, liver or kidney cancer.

CDR3 DNA sequence: TGTGCCAGCAGGAGTACAGGTTTATCTGGAAACACCATATATTTT. Protein sequence: CASRSTGLSGNTIYF. The chain joins TRBV28 to TRBJ1-3; weak D call: TRBD1 (5 bases). Trimming stripped 6 bases from V and 1 base from J, with 13 bases between. CDR1 MDHEN and CDR2 SYDVKM come from the germline V gene. The length of the CDR3 is 15 residues.

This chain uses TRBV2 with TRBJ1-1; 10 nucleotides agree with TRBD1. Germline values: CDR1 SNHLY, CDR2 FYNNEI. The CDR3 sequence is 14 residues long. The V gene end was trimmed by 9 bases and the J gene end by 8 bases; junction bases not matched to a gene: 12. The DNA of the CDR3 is TGTGCCAGTGAGCCGGGACAGGGGTTGGGGGAAGCTTTCTTT. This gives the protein CASEPGQGLGEAFF. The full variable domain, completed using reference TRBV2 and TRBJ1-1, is EPEVTQTPSHQVTQMGQEVILRCVPISNHLYFYWYRQILGQKVEFLVSFYNNEISEKSEIFDDQFSVERPDGSNFTLKIRSTKLEDSAMYFCASEPGQGLGEAFFGQGTRLTVV.

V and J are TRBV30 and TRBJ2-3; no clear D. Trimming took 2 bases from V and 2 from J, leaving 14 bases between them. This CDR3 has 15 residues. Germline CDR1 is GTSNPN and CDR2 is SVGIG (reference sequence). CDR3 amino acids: CAWSSFDTHTDTQYF. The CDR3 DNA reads TGTGCCTGGAGTTCATTTGACACCCACACAGATACGCAGTATTTT.

CDR3 bases: TGCGCCAGCAGCCAGACCGGGAGAGGTGAAAAACTGTTTTTT. Its protein is CASSQTGRGEKLFF. This chain uses TRBV4-1 with TRBJ1-4; D gene uncertain. V shed 3 bases and J shed 7 bases, with 12 bases lying between them. From germline, CDR1 is MGHRA and CDR2 YSYEKL. This CDR3 is built from 14 residues.

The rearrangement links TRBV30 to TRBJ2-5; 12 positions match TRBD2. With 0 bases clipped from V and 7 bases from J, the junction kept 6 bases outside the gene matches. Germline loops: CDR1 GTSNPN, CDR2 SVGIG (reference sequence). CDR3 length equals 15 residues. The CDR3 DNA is TGTGCCTGGAGTGTAACCCTAGCGGGGGGGTCGACCCAGTACTTC. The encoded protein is CAWSVTLAGGSTQYF.

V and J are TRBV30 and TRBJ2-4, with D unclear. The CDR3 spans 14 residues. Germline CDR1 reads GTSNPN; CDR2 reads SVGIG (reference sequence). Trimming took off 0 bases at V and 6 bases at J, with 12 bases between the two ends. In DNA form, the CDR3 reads TGTGCCTGGAGTGTACCCTCCTACAGAAACATTCAGTACTTC. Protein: CAWSVPSYRNIQYF.

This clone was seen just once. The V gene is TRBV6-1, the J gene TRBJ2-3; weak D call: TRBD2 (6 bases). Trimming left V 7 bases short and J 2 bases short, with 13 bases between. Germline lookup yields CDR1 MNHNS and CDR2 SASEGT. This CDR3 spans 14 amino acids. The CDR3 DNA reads TGTGCCAGCACGACGGGGGACTTCACAGATACGCAGTATTTT. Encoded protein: CASTTGDFTDTQYF.

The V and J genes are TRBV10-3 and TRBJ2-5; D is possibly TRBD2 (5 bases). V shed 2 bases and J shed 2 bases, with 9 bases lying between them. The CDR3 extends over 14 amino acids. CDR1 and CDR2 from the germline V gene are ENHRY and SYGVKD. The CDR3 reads CAISEGGPQETQYF. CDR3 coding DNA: TGTGCCATCAGTGAGGGCGGGCCACAAGAGACCCAGTACTTC.

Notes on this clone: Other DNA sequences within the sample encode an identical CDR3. CDR3 in amino acids: CASSLGGSYNEQFF. The CDR3 coding sequence is TGCGCCAGCAGTCTAGGGGGGTCCTACAATGAGCAGTTCTTC. The chain uses TRBV5-1 and TRBJ2-1; D is possibly TRBD1 or TRBD2 (6 bases each). The CDR3 is made up of 14 amino acids. Germline V gene sequence: CDR1 SGHRS, CDR2 YFSETQ. Trimming removed 5 bases at V and 1 base at J, with 10 bases between.

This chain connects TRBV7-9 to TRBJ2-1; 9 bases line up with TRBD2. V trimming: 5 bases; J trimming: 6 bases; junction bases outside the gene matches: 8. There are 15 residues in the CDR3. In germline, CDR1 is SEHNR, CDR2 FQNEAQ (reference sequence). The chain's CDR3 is CASSQGLAWANEQFF. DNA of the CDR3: TGTGCCAGCAGCCAGGGACTAGCTTGGGCCAATGAGCAGTTCTTC.

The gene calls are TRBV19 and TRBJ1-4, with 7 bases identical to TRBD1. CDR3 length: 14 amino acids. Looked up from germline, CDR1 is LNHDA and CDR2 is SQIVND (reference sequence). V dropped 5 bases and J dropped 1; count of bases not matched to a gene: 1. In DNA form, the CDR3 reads TGTGCCAGTAGTCACAGGGGAACTAATGAAAAACTGTTTTTT. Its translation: CASSHRGTNEKLFF. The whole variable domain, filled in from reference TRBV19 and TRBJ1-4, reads DGGITQSPKYLFRKEGQNVTLSCEQNLNHDAMYWYRQDPGQGLRLIYYSQIVNDFQKGDIAEGYSVSREKKESFPLTVTSAQKNPTAFYLCASSHRGTNEKLFFGSGTQLSVL.

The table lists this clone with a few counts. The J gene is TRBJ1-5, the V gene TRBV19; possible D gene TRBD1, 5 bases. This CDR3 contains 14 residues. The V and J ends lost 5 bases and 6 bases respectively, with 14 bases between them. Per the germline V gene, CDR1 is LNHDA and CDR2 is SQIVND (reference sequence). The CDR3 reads CASSQPGGAQPQHF. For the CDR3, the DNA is TGTGCCAGTAGTCAACCAGGTGGGGCTCAGCCCCAGCATTTT.

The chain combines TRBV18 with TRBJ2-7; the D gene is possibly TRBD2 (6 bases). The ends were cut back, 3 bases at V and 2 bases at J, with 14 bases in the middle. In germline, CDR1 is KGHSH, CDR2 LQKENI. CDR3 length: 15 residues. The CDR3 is CASSPRLGETYEQYF. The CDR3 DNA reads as TGTGCCAGCTCACCCCGACTAGGGGAAACCTACGAGCAGTACTTC.

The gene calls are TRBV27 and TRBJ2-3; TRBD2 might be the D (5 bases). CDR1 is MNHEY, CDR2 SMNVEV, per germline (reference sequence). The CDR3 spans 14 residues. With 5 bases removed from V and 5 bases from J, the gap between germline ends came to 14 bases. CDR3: CASSRGEGGDTQYF. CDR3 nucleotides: TGTGCCAGCAGTCGGGGAGAGGGTGGAGATACGCAGTATTTT.

The CDR3 DNA reads TGTGCCAGCAGCTTAGACCTAGTGGGTACGCAGTATTTT. This codes for CASSLDLVGTQYF. This rearrangement joins TRBV5-5 to TRBJ2-3; D is unclear. In germline, CDR1 is SGHKS, CDR2 YYEKEE (reference sequence). Trimming removed 2 bases from V and 8 bases from J, with 12 bases in between. The CDR3 is 13 residues long.

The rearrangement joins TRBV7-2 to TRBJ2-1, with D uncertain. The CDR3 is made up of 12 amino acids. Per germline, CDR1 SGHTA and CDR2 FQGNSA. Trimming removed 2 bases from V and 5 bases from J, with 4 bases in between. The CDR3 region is CASSLFNNEQFF. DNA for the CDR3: TGTGCCAGCAGCTTATTTAACAATGAGCAGTTCTTC. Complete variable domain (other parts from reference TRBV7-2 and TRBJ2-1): GAGVSQSPSNKVTEKGKDVELRCDPISGHTALYWYRQSLGQGLEFLIYFQGNSAPDKSGLPSDRFSAERTGGSVSTLTIQRTQQEDSAVYLCASSLFNNEQFFGPGTRLTVL.

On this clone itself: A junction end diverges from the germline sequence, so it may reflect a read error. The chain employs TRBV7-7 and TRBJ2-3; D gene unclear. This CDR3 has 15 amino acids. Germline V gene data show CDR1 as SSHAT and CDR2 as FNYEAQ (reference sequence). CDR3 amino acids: CASSYKHFSTDTQYF. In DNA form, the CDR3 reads TGTGCTAGCAGCTACAAACATTTTAGCACAGATACGCAGTATTTT. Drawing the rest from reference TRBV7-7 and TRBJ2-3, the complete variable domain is GAGVSQSPRYKVTKRGQDVTLRCDPISSHATLYWYQQALGQGPEFLTYFNYEAQPDKSGLPSDRFSAERPEGSISTLTIQRTEQRDSAMYRCASSYKHFSTDTQYFGPGTRLTVL.

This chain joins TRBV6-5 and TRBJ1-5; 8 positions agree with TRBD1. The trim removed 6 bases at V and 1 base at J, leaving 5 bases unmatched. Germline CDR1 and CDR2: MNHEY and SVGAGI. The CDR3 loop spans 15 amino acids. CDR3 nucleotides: TGTGCCAGCAGAACAGGGGGGGGGAGCAATCAGCCCCAGCATTTT. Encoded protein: CASRTGGGSNQPQHF.

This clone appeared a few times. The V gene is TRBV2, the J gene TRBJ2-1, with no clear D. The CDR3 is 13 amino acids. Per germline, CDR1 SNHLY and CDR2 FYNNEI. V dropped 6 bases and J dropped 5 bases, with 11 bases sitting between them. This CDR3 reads CASSGTLDNEQFF. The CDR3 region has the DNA TGTGCCAGCAGCGGAACGTTGGACAATGAGCAGTTCTTC.

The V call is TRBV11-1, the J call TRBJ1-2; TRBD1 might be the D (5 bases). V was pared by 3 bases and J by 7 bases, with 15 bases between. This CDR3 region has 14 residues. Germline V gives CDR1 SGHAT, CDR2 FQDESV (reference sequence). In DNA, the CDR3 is TGTGCCAGCAGCTTGGCAGCAACCAGGGCTGGCTACACCTTC. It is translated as CASSLAATRAGYTF.

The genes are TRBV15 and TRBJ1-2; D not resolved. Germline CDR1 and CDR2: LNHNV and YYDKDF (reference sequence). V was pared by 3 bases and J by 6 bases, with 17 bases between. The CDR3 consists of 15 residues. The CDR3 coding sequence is TGTGCCACCAGCAGGGGAATCTTGGAGGGAGATGGCTACACCTTC. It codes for CATSRGILEGDGYTF.

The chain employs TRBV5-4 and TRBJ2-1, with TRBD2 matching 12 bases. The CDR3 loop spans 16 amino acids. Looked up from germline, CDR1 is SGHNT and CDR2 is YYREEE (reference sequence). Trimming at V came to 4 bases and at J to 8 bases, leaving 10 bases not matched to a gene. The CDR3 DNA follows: TGTGCCAGCAGCCTTGGGTCTAGCGGGGGGGCTTATGAGCAGTTCTTC. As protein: CASSLGSSGGAYEQFF.

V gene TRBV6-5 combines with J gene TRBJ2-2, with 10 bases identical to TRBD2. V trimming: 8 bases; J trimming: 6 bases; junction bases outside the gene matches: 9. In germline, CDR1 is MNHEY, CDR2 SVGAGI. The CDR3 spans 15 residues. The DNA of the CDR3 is TGTGCCAGCCGCAGCCTAGCGGGGGAAGCCGGGGAGCTGTTTTTT. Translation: CASRSLAGEAGELFF.

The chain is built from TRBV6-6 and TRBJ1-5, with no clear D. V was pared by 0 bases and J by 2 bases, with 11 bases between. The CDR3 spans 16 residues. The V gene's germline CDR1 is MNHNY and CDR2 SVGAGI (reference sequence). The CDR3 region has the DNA TGTGCCAGCAGTTACTCGACGGGAATGGGCAATCAGCCCCAGCATTTT. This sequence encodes CASSYSTGMGNQPQHF.